Listed here is a single T cell receptor beta chain. The antigen is not known. The data were obtained in a study of post-analysis software for immune sequencing data. Study results and limitations: Multiple sclerosis was associated with a significant reduction in normalized Chao1 diversity relative to controls. Roughly 5 TRBV segments (TRBV5-6, TRBV5-1 and TRBV20-1 among them) occurred more frequently in patients than in controls.

cDNA libraries for TCR beta contained unique molecular identifiers. One entry per CDR3 protein, called by TCRdb with MiXCR from the PCR reads. The sample carries roughly 540,000 distinct CDR3 sequences, approximately 31% recorded once. The trim removed 4 bases at V and 4 bases at J, leaving 5 bases unmatched. CDR3 length: 14 amino acids. Germline CDR1 and CDR2: DFQATT and SNEGSKA (reference sequence). Sequencing was done on a sample of blood. This clonotype was sampled from a girl between 2 and 17 years old with multiple sclerosis. This chain joins TRBV20-1 and TRBJ2-1; 9 bases fit TRBD2. The CDR3 nucleotides are TGCAGTGCTACCGGGACTAGCCCTTACAATGAGCAGTTCTTC. Its translation is CSATGTSPYNEQFF.